The entry that follows covers one T cell receptor (beta chain) sequence. Each CDR3 protein is one row after TCRdb ran MiXCR on the 5' RACE reads. Of about 200,000 distinct CDR3 sequences listed, less than 20% were seen once; the top ten hold 40%. These data belong to a study of identical twins. V gave up 3 bases and J gave up 4 bases, with 12 bases separating them. The CDR3 is made up of 14 amino acids. Germline assignment: CDR1 SGHDN and CDR2 FVKESK. These data were also reused for a study on T cells expressing NK-cell markers.

Specimen: CD8+ T cells sorted from blood. The genes are TRBV14 and TRBJ1-2; the D is unclear. The clonotype comes from a young woman in good health. CDR3 sequence (DNA): TGTGCCAGCAGCCATCCTGACGGAACCTATGGCTACACCTTC. This translates into CASSHPDGTYGYTF.